Sequencing of this TCR beta chain was carried out in a study of blood T cell repertoires in COVID-19. Whole-study context: Both acute and convalescent COVID-19 samples were obtained from the United States, Italy and Spain. PBMCs, B-cell-depleted T cells, or T cells were the source of the cDNA or gDNA that made up the material.

In the authors' workflow: By means of reference gene primer amplification, nucleated cell counts were estimated. Assay: immunoSEQ multiplex PCR; the TCRdb copy retains only in-frame clones and omits some. D and trimming were read from the DNA, whereas the V and J calls and clone size are those reported in that table. Of 150,000 to 200,000 clones in the sample, 81% were seen once. Unmatched junction bases numbered 10, after V lost 9 bases and J lost 5 bases. This CDR3 is built from 13 residues. Per the germline V gene, CDR1 is SGHAT and CDR2 is FQNNGV. This rearrangement joins TRBV11-2 to TRBJ2-7, with 7 nucleotides matching TRBD1. This clonotype was obtained from a human donor in a cohort sampled during active COVID-19. Sequenced input: peripheral blood. The CDR3 nucleotides are TGTGCCAGAGGAACGACAGGGCGCCACGAGCAGTACTTC. This gives the protein CARGTTGRHEQYF.